Following are 5 T cell receptor beta chains from one sample sequenced in a study of radiotherapy plus CTLA-4 blockade in lung cancer. The data were produced by immunoSEQ multiplex PCR, yet TCRdb's version contains in-frame clones alone and is incomplete. Of around 100,000 clones in the sample, more than 65% are singletons; the top ten hold 3.3%. Here the sequenced sample was peripheral blood, taken from a patient treated with radiotherapy plus ipilimumab. These receptors originate from a human donor with non-small cell lung cancer that progressed on radiotherapy plus ipilimumab. Some clones in this sample may be carry-over from other donors' samples.

CDR3 region: CASSSGTRNTEAFF. For the CDR3, the DNA is TGTGCCAGCAGCTCGGGAACACGAAACACTGAAGCTTTCTTT. The chain carries TRBV5-4 and TRBJ1-1; no reliable D call. The germline CDR1 and CDR2 sequences are SGHNT and YYREEE (reference sequence). This CDR3 spans 14 amino acids. Trimming took 3 bases from V and 2 from J, leaving 11 bases between them.

This clone has a handful of counts. The chain employs TRBV10-1 and TRBJ1-2; D is undetermined. Trimming pared 0 bases from V and 2 bases from J, leaving 16 bases between. The CDR3 contains 17 residues. Germline V gives CDR1 WNHNN, CDR2 SYGVQD (reference sequence). In DNA, the CDR3 is TGCGCCAGCAGTGAGTCGGGGAAGGGTAAGGACAACTATGGCTACACCTTC. Residues: CASSESGKGKDNYGYTF.

In its sample, this clone was seen a few times. The germline gene is not matched at one end of the junction; a read error may be the cause. The chain couples TRBV10-3 to TRBJ2-5, with 7 bases identical to TRBD2. Per germline, CDR1 ENHRY and CDR2 SYGVKD. The CDR3 consists of 13 residues. CDR3 in amino acids: CASSIGRGETQYF. CDR3 nucleotides: TGTGCCAGCAGTATAGGGAGGGGTGAGACCCAGTACTTC.

This chain links TRBV9 with TRBJ2-1, with D possibly matching TRBD2 (6 bases). V lost 3 bases and J 7 bases, leaving 23 bases between the germline ends. Germline V lookup: CDR1 SGDLS, CDR2 YYNGEE. The length of the CDR3 is 17 residues. CDR3 in amino acids: CASSGLPGSRAGNEQFF. CDR3 DNA: TGTGCCAGCAGCGGCCTCCCGGGGTCGAGGGCGGGAAATGAGCAGTTCTTC. Looking up the rest from reference TRBV9 and TRBJ2-1 gives the full variable domain: DSGVTQTPKHLITATGQRVTLRCSPRSGDLSVYWYQQSLDQGLQFLIQYYNGEERAKGNILERFSAQQFPDLHSELNLSSLELGDSALYFCASSGLPGSRAGNEQFFGPGTRLTVL.

The V call is TRBV6-5, the J call TRBJ1-4; a possible D gene is TRBD1 (5 bases). The CDR3 has 13 residues. Trimming pared 6 bases from V and 6 bases from J, leaving 11 bases between. CDR1 is MNHEY and CDR2 is SVGAGI in the germline V gene. CDR3 sequence: CASRLGGDEKLFF. The CDR3 nucleotides read TGTGCCAGCAGGCTCGGAGGGGATGAAAAACTGTTTTTT.